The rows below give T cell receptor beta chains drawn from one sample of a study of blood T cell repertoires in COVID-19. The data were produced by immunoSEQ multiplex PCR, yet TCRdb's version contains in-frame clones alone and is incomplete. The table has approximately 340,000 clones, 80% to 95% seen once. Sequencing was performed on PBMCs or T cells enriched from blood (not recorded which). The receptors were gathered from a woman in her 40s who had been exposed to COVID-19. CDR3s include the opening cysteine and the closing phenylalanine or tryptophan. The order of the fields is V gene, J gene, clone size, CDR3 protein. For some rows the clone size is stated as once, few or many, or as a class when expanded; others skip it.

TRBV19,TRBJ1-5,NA,CASSTRVLGANSNQPQHF
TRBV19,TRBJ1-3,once,CASSRQTLSGNTIYF
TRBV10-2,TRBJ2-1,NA,CASSGLAGGADYEQFF
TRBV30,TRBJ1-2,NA,CAWRDWDRAGRDGYTF
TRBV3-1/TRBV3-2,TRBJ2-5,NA,CASSTWDRPQETQYF
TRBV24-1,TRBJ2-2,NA,CATGQGVTGELFF
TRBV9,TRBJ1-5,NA,CASSVGAWGDQPQHF
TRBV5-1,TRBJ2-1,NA,CASSSGGDEQFF
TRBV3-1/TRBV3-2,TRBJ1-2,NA,CASSQGRQGGNYGYTF
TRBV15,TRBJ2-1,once,CATEPLGHEQFF
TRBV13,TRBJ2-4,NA,CASSLGPGGLAKNIQYF
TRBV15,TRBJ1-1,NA,CATSRDLGVGNTEAFF
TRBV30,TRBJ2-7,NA,CAGTGTYDEQYF
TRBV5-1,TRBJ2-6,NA,CASSNTGGAGGANVLTF
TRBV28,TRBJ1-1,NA,CASSSQGADTEAFF
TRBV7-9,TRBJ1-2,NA,CASSLVQGAGYTF
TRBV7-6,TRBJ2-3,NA,CASSLALIAGGSTDTQYF
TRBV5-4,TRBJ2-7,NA,CASSPNGLAGVYEQYF
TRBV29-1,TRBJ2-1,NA,CSVDDRGSYNEQFF
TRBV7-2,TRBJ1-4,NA,CASSLAWGPDEKLFF
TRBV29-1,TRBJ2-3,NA,CSLTTRGVRAQYF
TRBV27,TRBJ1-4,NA,CASRIRRTGGPNEKLFF
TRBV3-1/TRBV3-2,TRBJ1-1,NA,CASSRSREVFQGFF
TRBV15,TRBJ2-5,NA,CATSRVRQGVETQYF
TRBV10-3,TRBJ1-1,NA,CAISERQAEAFF
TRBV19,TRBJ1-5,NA,CASMRRGEGQPQHF
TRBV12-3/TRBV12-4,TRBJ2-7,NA,CATSREAYYEQYF
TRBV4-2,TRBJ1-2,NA,CASSQPSGTGYGYTF
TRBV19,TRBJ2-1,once,CASSSDRSSYNEQFF
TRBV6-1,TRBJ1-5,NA,CASSVRTGSWNQPQHF
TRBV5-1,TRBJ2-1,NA,CASSLARIAGGIDEQFF
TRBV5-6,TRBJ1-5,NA,CASSFGQGDQPQHF
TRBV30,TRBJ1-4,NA,CAWSAGGGPGEKLFF
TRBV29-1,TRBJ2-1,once,CSPDRPPSDEQFF
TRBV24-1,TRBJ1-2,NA,CATPIGYTF
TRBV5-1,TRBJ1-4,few,CASSRQTGEKLFF
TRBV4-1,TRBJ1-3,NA,CASSQTKPGNTIYF
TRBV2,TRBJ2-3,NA,CASRRGAGAGDTQYF
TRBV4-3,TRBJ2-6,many,CASSQEGLAGSGANVLTF
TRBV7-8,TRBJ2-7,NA,CASNWDRASYEQYF
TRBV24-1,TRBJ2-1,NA,CATSDRGTSGDSYNEQFF